The count of the clone carrying this TCR beta chain is one. Its target is not known. The data stem from a study of siplizumab effects on memory and regulatory T cells. Data came from immunoSEQ multiplex PCR; TCRdb stores just in-frame clones and leaves some out. In the table there are approximately 6,900 clones, just over 35% of which are singletons. The cells of the mixed lymphocyte reaction underwent an approximately six-day coculture at 37°C. Germline-derived CDR1 and CDR2 are SGHTS and YDEGEE. The CDR3 is 17 amino acids. Trimming left V 3 bases short and J 0 bases short, with 15 bases between. The receptor was derived from a human donor in good health; the cells came from an allogeneic mixed lymphocyte reaction. The chain is built from TRBV5-8 and TRBJ1-4; D not certain. The sequenced sample consisted of CFSE-low (dividing) CD8+ T cells sorted from an allogeneic mixed lymphocyte reaction. The CDR3 region has the DNA TGTGCCAGCAGCTCTTACAGCTTTTCCGCAACTAATGAAAAACTGTTTTTT. Translating gives CASSSYSFSATNEKLFF.